This entry lists 26 T cell receptor beta chains sequenced from one sample in a study of radiotherapy plus CTLA-4 blockade in lung cancer. Assay: immunoSEQ multiplex PCR; the TCRdb copy retains only in-frame clones and omits some. The sample consists of around 65,000 clones, 70% to 80% of them appearing once. The sequenced sample was peripheral blood, obtained from a patient treated with radiotherapy plus ipilimumab. Receptors were obtained from a human donor with non-small cell lung cancer who had a complete response to radiotherapy plus ipilimumab.

The CDR3 protein is CASSTGGRWETQYF. In nucleotides, the CDR3 is TGTGCCAGTAGTACGGGGGGCAGGTGGGAGACCCAGTACTTC. The gene calls are TRBV19 and TRBJ2-5; D may be TRBD2 (7 bases). Trimming removed 4 bases from V and 5 bases from J, with 14 bases in between. Per germline, CDR1 LNHDA and CDR2 SQIVND (reference sequence). The CDR3 is 14 residues long.

The chain couples TRBV7-8 to TRBJ2-3; D is perhaps TRBD2 (7 bases). V was pared by 4 bases and J by 5 bases, with 13 bases between. The CDR3 spans 14 residues. In germline, CDR1 is SGHVS, CDR2 FQNEAQ. The CDR3 sequence is CASSSNREGDTQYF. The DNA for the CDR3 is TGTGCCAGCAGCTCCAACAGGGAGGGAGATACGCAGTATTTT.

CDR3 DNA sequence: TGTGCCAGCAGCCCGGGGACGGCTAACTATGGCTACACCTTC. Protein product: CASSPGTANYGYTF. The V gene is TRBV5-4, the J gene TRBJ1-2, with D possibly TRBD1 on 5 matching bases. The CDR3 runs to 14 residues. V shed 4 bases and J shed 0 bases, with 10 bases lying between them. Per the germline V gene, CDR1 is SGHNT and CDR2 is YYREEE (reference sequence).

The rearrangement joins TRBV29-1 to TRBJ1-1, with D perhaps TRBD1 (5 bases). CDR3 size: 12 residues. Between the trimmed V and J ends, which lost 7 bases and 4 bases, there was a span of 13 bases. Germline CDR1 is SQVTM and CDR2 is ANQGSEA. The CDR3 loop is CSGGDFGTEAFF. In DNA, the CDR3 is TGCAGCGGAGGGGATTTTGGCACTGAAGCTTTCTTT.

The chain is built from TRBV18 and TRBJ1-4; tentatively, D is TRBD1 (5 bases). Trimming cost V 4 bases and J 6 bases, with 12 bases left between them. This CDR3 has 14 residues. The germline V gene encodes CDR1 KGHSH and CDR2 LQKENI. The CDR3 region is CASSQGRSDEKLFF. CDR3 nucleotide sequence: TGTGCCAGCTCACAGGGACGGTCGGATGAAAAACTGTTTTTT.

This rearrangement joins TRBV6-6 to TRBJ2-7; 8 positions match TRBD1. The CDR3 consists of 15 residues. V shed 6 bases and J 0 bases; nucleotides not matched to a gene: 7. The germline CDR1 and CDR2 sequences are MNHNY and SVGAGI (reference sequence). The CDR3 DNA sequence: TGTGCCAGCAGACTGACAGGGGTGAGCTCCTACGAGCAGTACTTC. The encoded protein is CASRLTGVSSYEQYF.

This rearrangement joins TRBV2 to TRBJ2-5, with D hard to call. The CDR3 is 15 amino acids. CDR1 is SNHLY, CDR2 FYNNEI, per germline. Trimming removed 3 bases from V and 0 bases from J, with 11 bases in between. The CDR3 region has the DNA TGTGCCAGCAGTGAGTTGGCAGACCACCAAGAGACCCAGTACTTC. This codes for CASSELADHQETQYF. The full variable domain, with the rest looked up from reference TRBV2 and TRBJ2-5, is EPEVTQTPSHQVTQMGQEVILRCVPISNHLYFYWYRQILGQKVEFLVSFYNNEISEKSEIFDDQFSVERPDGSNFTLKIRSTKLEDSAMYFCASSELADHQETQYFGPGTRLLVL.

The chain joins TRBV19 to TRBJ1-5; 7 bases are shared with TRBD1. This CDR3 contains 15 residues. The V gene end was trimmed by 3 bases and the J gene end by 5 bases; junction bases not matched to a gene: 7. CDR1 is LNHDA and CDR2 is SQIVND in the germline V gene (reference sequence). The chain's CDR3 is CASSITTGTYQPQHF. CDR3 nucleotide sequence: TGTGCCAGTAGTATTACGACAGGGACCTATCAGCCCCAGCATTTT. The whole variable domain, filled in from reference TRBV19 and TRBJ1-5, reads DGGITQSPKYLFRKEGQNVTLSCEQNLNHDAMYWYRQDPGQGLRLIYYSQIVNDFQKGDIAEGYSVSREKKESFPLTVTSAQKNPTAFYLCASSITTGTYQPQHFGDGTRLSIL.

The chain joins TRBV5-6 to TRBJ1-1; possibly TRBD1 for D (6 bases). Germline assignment: CDR1 SGHDT and CDR2 YYEEEE. V lost 2 bases, J lost 3 bases, and 14 bases lay in between. This CDR3 is built from 15 residues. Here the CDR3 DNA reads TGTGCCAGCAGCTTCTATGGTGCAGGGGACACTGAAGCTTTCTTT. Protein sequence: CASSFYGAGDTEAFF.

This CDR3 is CASSLLAYEQYF. The CDR3 DNA reads as TGTGCCAGCAGCTTACTCGCGTACGAGCAGTACTTC. The genes are TRBV7-2 and TRBJ2-7, with no clear D. From germline, CDR1 is SGHTA and CDR2 FQGNSA. This CDR3 spans 12 amino acids. Trimming pared 2 bases from V and 4 bases from J, leaving 6 bases between. The full variable domain, its missing parts supplied by reference TRBV7-2 and TRBJ2-7, is GAGVSQSPSNKVTEKGKDVELRCDPISGHTALYWYRQSLGQGLEFLIYFQGNSAPDKSGLPSDRFSAERTGGSVSTLTIQRTQQEDSAVYLCASSLLAYEQYFGPGTRLTVT.

The chain joins TRBV5-4 to TRBJ2-7; 14 nucleotides line up with TRBD2. Looked up from germline, CDR1 is SGHNT and CDR2 is YYREEE (reference sequence). The length of the CDR3 is 20 residues. V shed 1 base, J shed 1 base, and the junction held 13 bases outside the gene matches. CDR3 DNA sequence: TGTGCCAGCAGCTTGAAAGTCCTAGGACTAGCGGGAGGTCCGTCCTACGAGCAGTACGTC. It yields the protein CASSLKVLGLAGGPSYEQYV.

As DNA, the CDR3 is TGTGCCAGCAGCTTCGGTGCGAGCGGGGGTTGGGATGAGCAGTTCTTC. Amino acid sequence: CASSFGASGGWDEQFF. The chain uses TRBV11-2 and TRBJ2-1; 8 bases map to TRBD2. This CDR3 has 16 residues. In germline, CDR1 is SGHAT, CDR2 FQNNGV. The ends lost 3 bases at V and 8 bases at J; junction bases unmatched: 12.

This chain joins TRBV9 and TRBJ1-1; the D is unclear. Germline loops: CDR1 SGDLS, CDR2 YYNGEE. Trimming cost V 4 bases and J 0 bases, with 13 bases left between them. The CDR3 is 15 amino acids. The CDR3 DNA is TGTGCCAGCAGCTCACGGACTTCTGTGAACACTGAAGCTTTCTTT. Translated, it gives CASSSRTSVNTEAFF. The full variable domain, with the rest looked up from reference TRBV9 and TRBJ1-1, is DSGVTQTPKHLITATGQRVTLRCSPRSGDLSVYWYQQSLDQGLQFLIQYYNGEERAKGNILERFSAQQFPDLHSELNLSSLELGDSALYFCASSSRTSVNTEAFFGQGTRLTVV.

The genes are TRBV11-2 and TRBJ2-1; 12 bases align to TRBD2. Germline CDR1 reads SGHAT; CDR2 reads FQNNGV. With V trimmed by 0 bases and J by 9 bases, 3 bases remained unmatched. The CDR3 totals 15 residues. The CDR3 protein is CASSLDTGLAGEQFF. CDR3 sequence (DNA): TGTGCCAGCAGCTTAGATACGGGACTAGCGGGTGAGCAGTTCTTC.

V is TRBV6-6 and J is TRBJ1-4, with a weak D call TRBD1 (6 bases). CDR3 size: 14 residues. Germline loops: CDR1 MNHNY, CDR2 SVGAGI (reference sequence). Trimming left V 0 bases short and J 8 bases short, with 10 bases between. The CDR3, as DNA: TGTGCCAGCAGTTACTCGGCGGGGGCCGAAAAACTGTTTTTT. It codes for CASSYSAGAEKLFF.

This chain uses TRBV4-3 with TRBJ1-3, with D possibly TRBD1 on 6 matching bases. The length of the CDR3 is 17 residues. Germline CDR1 is LGHNA and CDR2 is YSLEER. Trimming left V 1 base short and J 0 bases short, with 13 bases between. The CDR3 region is CASSQGGRGSSGNTIYF. The CDR3 region has the DNA TGCGCCAGCAGCCAAGGGGGCAGGGGAAGCTCTGGAAACACCATATATTTT.

Only a few counts were recorded for this clone. The chain employs TRBV6-5 and TRBJ1-2, with 8 nucleotides matching TRBD1. Germline CDR1 and CDR2: MNHEY and SVGAGI. The CDR3 covers 13 residues. V lost 5 bases and J lost 6; bases outside the gene matches: 5. The CDR3 protein is CASSDAGQDGYTF. In DNA form, the CDR3 reads TGTGCCAGCAGTGATGCGGGACAGGATGGCTACACCTTC.

This chain links TRBV9 with TRBJ2-1, with unresolved D. This CDR3 is built from 13 residues. Germline CDR1 SGDLS, CDR2 YYNGEE. Trimming took off 4 bases at V and 0 bases at J, with 5 bases between the two ends. The DNA of the CDR3 is TGTGCCAGCAGCTACAGCTCCTACAATGAGCAGTTCTTC. Translation: CASSYSSYNEQFF.

V gene TRBV9 combines with J gene TRBJ2-1, with 11 nucleotides matching TRBD2. Germline CDR1 and CDR2: SGDLS and YYNGEE. After removal of 3 bases from V and 10 bases from J, the junction contained 9 bases not matched to a gene. This CDR3 comprises 15 residues. CDR3 nucleotide sequence: TGTGCCAGCAGCGGGCCGGGACTAGCGGCGGGCGAGCAGTTCTTC. Its translation is CASSGPGLAAGEQFF. Complete variable domain (other parts from reference TRBV9 and TRBJ2-1): DSGVTQTPKHLITATGQRVTLRCSPRSGDLSVYWYQQSLDQGLQFLIQYYNGEERAKGNILERFSAQQFPDLHSELNLSSLELGDSALYFCASSGPGLAAGEQFFGPGTRLTVL.

V is TRBV29-1 and J is TRBJ1-1; D gene ambiguous. V gave up 4 bases and J gave up 8 bases, with 8 bases separating them. The CDR3 is 10 amino acids. Germline V gene lookup returns CDR1 SQVTM and CDR2 ANQGSEA. The CDR3 region has the DNA TGCAGCGTTGCCGTAAAGGAAGCTTTCTTT. Translation gives CSVAVKEAFF.

This rearrangement joins TRBV4-1 to TRBJ2-1; 7 bases are shared with TRBD2. With V trimmed by 3 bases and J by 4 bases, 6 bases remained unmatched. This CDR3 is 15 amino acids long. Germline loops: CDR1 MGHRA, CDR2 YSYEKL. The CDR3 protein is CASSQVAGEYNEQFF. The CDR3 nucleotides read TGCGCCAGCAGCCAGGTCGCGGGGGAGTACAATGAGCAGTTCTTC.

The gene calls are TRBV7-8 and TRBJ1-2; 12 bases map to TRBD1. Germline V lookup: CDR1 SGHVS, CDR2 FQNEAQ. The ends lost 1 base at V and 4 bases at J; junction bases unmatched: 1. The CDR3 is made up of 15 amino acids. The CDR3 nucleotides read TGTGCCAGCAGCTTAGAGGGACAGGGGGCCTATGGCTACACCTTC. Protein sequence: CASSLEGQGAYGYTF.

This clone was counted a single time. CDR3 amino acids: CAWTKTSGSPGPQFF. The CDR3 DNA follows: TGTGCCTGGACCAAGACTAGCGGGAGCCCGGGGCCGCAGTTCTTC. This chain uses TRBV30 with TRBJ2-1; TRBD2 agrees at 12 bases. The CDR3 is made up of 15 amino acids. Germline V gene lookup returns CDR1 GTSNPN and CDR2 SVGIG (reference sequence). The J segment lost 12 bases and the V segment lost 4 bases, leaving 13 bases of the junction unmatched.

The genes are TRBV10-2 and TRBJ1-2, with TRBD1 matching over 7 bases. This CDR3 comprises 13 residues. The trim removed 4 bases at V and 7 bases at J, leaving 6 bases unmatched. Germline lookup yields CDR1 WSHSY and CDR2 SAAADI. The CDR3 reads CASSVGGVGGYTF. In DNA, the CDR3 is TGCGCCAGCAGTGTAGGGGGCGTCGGTGGCTACACCTTC.

J is TRBJ2-5 and V is TRBV7-9; TRBD1 or TRBD2 may be the D gene (5 bases each). Germline CDR1 is SEHNR and CDR2 is FQNEAQ (reference sequence). The CDR3 consists of 12 residues. The germline V and J ends were trimmed by 6 bases and 13 bases, with 18 bases remaining between them. The CDR3 sequence is CASSSVAGTVYF. The CDR3 nucleotides read TGTGCCAGCAGTTCCGTTGCCGGGACCGTGTACTTC.

The J gene is TRBJ1-1, the V gene TRBV29-1, with D perhaps TRBD1 (5 bases). V lost 6 bases to trimming and J lost 4 bases, with 9 bases between them. The germline gives CDR1 SQVTM, CDR2 ANQGSEA. The CDR3 sequence is 11 residues long. The CDR3 DNA follows: TGCAGCGTAAGGGGCGGCACTGAAGCTTTCTTT. Its translation: CSVRGGTEAFF.